Listed here are 3 T cell receptor beta chains from one sample, sequenced in a study of response to subunit inactivated influenza vaccine. MiXCR, run by TCRdb on the RT-PCR reads, gives a single entry per CDR3 protein. The sample has fewer than 650,000 distinct CDR3 sequences, 10% to 15% seen once; the top ten hold around 13%. This sample comprised PBMCs from blood, obtained 45 days after vaccination. These receptors were collected from a man over 45 who received an inactivated influenza vaccine.

This clonotype was observed many times. The CDR3 is CASSAGTLSTIYF. The DNA of the CDR3 is TGTGCCAGCAGTGCCGGGACCCTTAGCACCATATATTTT. The V gene is TRBV12-3 or TRBV12-4, the J gene TRBJ1-3; D possibly corresponds to TRBD1 (5 bases). V lost 5 bases to trimming and J lost 9 bases, with 14 bases between them. The CDR3 loop spans 13 amino acids.

The chain uses TRBV7-9 and TRBJ2-2; D unresolved. CDR3 size: 14 residues. V was pared by 3 bases and J by 3 bases, with 8 bases between. Per the germline V gene, CDR1 is SEHNR and CDR2 is FQNEAQ (reference sequence). The CDR3 sequence: CASSFSAHTGELFF. The CDR3 DNA is TGTGCCAGCAGCTTCTCCGCGCACACCGGGGAGCTGTTTTTT.

This chain joins TRBV29-1 and TRBJ2-1; 9 bases align to TRBD1. Germline CDR1 reads SQVTM; CDR2 reads ANQGSEA. The CDR3 has 15 residues. Trimming took 6 bases from V and 5 from J; bases not matched to a gene: 11. Here the CDR3 reads CSVVKTGGPHNEQFF. CDR3 sequence (DNA): TGCAGCGTGGTAAAAACAGGGGGCCCCCACAATGAGCAGTTCTTC.